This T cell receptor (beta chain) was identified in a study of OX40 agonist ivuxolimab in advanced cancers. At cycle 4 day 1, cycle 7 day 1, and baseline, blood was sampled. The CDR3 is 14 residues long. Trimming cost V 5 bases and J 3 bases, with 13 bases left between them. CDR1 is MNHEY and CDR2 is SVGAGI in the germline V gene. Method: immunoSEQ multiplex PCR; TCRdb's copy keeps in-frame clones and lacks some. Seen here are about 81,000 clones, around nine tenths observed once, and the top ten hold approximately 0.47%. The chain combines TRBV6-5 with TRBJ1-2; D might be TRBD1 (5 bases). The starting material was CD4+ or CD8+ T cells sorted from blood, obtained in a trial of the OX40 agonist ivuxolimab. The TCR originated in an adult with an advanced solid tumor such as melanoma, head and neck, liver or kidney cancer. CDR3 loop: CASSEQAEHYGYTF. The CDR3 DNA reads TGTGCCAGCAGTGAACAGGCGGAGCACTATGGCTACACCTTC.